Listed below are T cell receptor beta chains from one sample, sequenced in a study of blood T cell repertoires in COVID-19. The repertoire was sequenced with immunoSEQ multiplex PCR; TCRdb's copy has only in-frame clones and lacks some. The sample has about 200,000 clones, roughly 90% seen once; the top ten hold 1.9%. The material sequenced was peripheral blood. These receptors all come from a man between 35 and 55 years old with active or convalescent COVID-19. The CDR3 runs from the conserved cysteine through the conserved F or W. Clone size is stated in some rows and not others, as once, few, many or a class when expanded.

V gene: TRBV5-1; clone size: once; J gene: TRBJ1-5; CDR3 protein: CASSLGGGEPQHF
V gene: TRBV29-1; clone size: NA; J gene: TRBJ2-5; CDR3 protein: CSVNLASGGQETQYF
V gene: TRBV28; clone size: NA; J gene: TRBJ1-6; CDR3 protein: CASSLGQSSYNSPLHF
V gene: TRBV9; clone size: NA; J gene: TRBJ2-7; CDR3 protein: CASSATSGEQYF
V gene: TRBV5-5; clone size: NA; J gene: TRBJ1-1; CDR3 protein: CASTSNTEAFF
V gene: TRBV9; clone size: NA; J gene: TRBJ1-2; CDR3 protein: CASSPGGQGSHYGYTF
V gene: TRBV4-1; clone size: NA; J gene: TRBJ2-5; CDR3 protein: CASSQVGTGGETQYF
V gene: TRBV18; clone size: NA; J gene: TRBJ1-5; CDR3 protein: CASSPTGPASNQPQHF
V gene: TRBV12-3/TRBV12-4; clone size: NA; J gene: TRBJ1-1; CDR3 protein: CASSLGGEAFF
V gene: TRBV2; clone size: NA; J gene: TRBJ1-2; CDR3 protein: CASLIGAGVWAF
V gene: TRBV5-1; clone size: NA; J gene: TRBJ2-7; CDR3 protein: CASSLEPVSYYEQYF
V gene: TRBV11-2; clone size: few; J gene: TRBJ2-7; CDR3 protein: CASSPLAHLSSSEQYF
V gene: TRBV4-2; clone size: NA; J gene: TRBJ1-2; CDR3 protein: CASSQDLTGWDGYTF
V gene: TRBV19; clone size: once; J gene: TRBJ2-1; CDR3 protein: CASKEGANEQFF
V gene: TRBV7-3; clone size: NA; J gene: TRBJ2-4; CDR3 protein: CASSLASGSQNIQYF
V gene: TRBV2; clone size: NA; J gene: TRBJ2-3; CDR3 protein: CASIGPSGARGYPDTQYF
V gene: TRBV18; clone size: NA; J gene: TRBJ2-5; CDR3 protein: CASSPLESETQYF
V gene: TRBV19; clone size: NA; J gene: TRBJ1-1; CDR3 protein: CASSVPGGANTEAFF
V gene: TRBV7-2; clone size: NA; J gene: TRBJ1-1; CDR3 protein: CASSPGTAHTEAFF
V gene: TRBV7-8; clone size: many; J gene: TRBJ1-5; CDR3 protein: CASSLGRVSNQPQHF
V gene: TRBV7-9; clone size: NA; J gene: TRBJ2-5; CDR3 protein: CASSLGETGGQKTQYF
V gene: TRBV27; clone size: NA; J gene: TRBJ2-7; CDR3 protein: CASSNGTSGVYEQYF
V gene: TRBV12-2; clone size: once; J gene: TRBJ1-1; CDR3 protein: CASRFGDRVKGTEAFF
V gene: TRBV5-1; clone size: NA; J gene: TRBJ1-1; CDR3 protein: CASSFLTANTEAFF
V gene: TRBV9; clone size: few; J gene: TRBJ2-3; CDR3 protein: CASSVAQAATSSTDTQYF
V gene: TRBV28; clone size: NA; J gene: TRBJ2-7; CDR3 protein: CASSSPTVSEQYF
V gene: TRBV29-1; clone size: once; J gene: TRBJ2-1; CDR3 protein: CSVRQGRQFF
V gene: TRBV15; clone size: once; J gene: TRBJ2-1; CDR3 protein: CATSRGVSRFDNEQFF
V gene: TRBV27; clone size: NA; J gene: TRBJ2-3; CDR3 protein: CASRSSGRGGTDTQYF
V gene: TRBV9; clone size: NA; J gene: TRBJ2-7; CDR3 protein: CASSVAGAVYEQYF